The present T cell receptor (beta chain) was sequenced within a study of T-cell memory formation after mild COVID-19. Study at large: Among the donors, TCR clusters were largely specific to each donor.

Notes on the study in general: Day 15 to 85 contracting clones showed balanced CD4/CD8; day 15 to 37 expanders favored CD4+. Among CD4+ contracting clones, most were CM and EM, and CD8+ ones EMRA.

TCRdb analysed the 5' RACE reads with MiXCR anew, one entry per CDR3 protein. The repertoire includes about 310,000 distinct CDR3 sequences, roughly a fifth of them detected once, and around 21% sits in the top ten. On this clonotype: The antigen remains undetermined.

From germline, CDR1 is MNHEY and CDR2 SVGAGI. The CDR3 contains 13 residues. V shed 10 bases and J shed 1 base, with 10 bases lying between them. The sample was PBMCs or a T cell subset sorted from them (not recorded which). J is TRBJ2-2 and V is TRBV6-5; perhaps TRBD2 as D (5 bases). The sequence derives from a man aged 18 to 30 who had mild COVID-19 (a few samples of this study predate the infection). Cell type and time point are not known. DNA of the CDR3: TGTGCCACCGAGGACTTGAACACCGGGGAGCTGTTTTTT. Protein: CATEDLNTGELFF.